Following are 15 T cell receptor beta chains from one sample sequenced in a study of lymphopenia after photon versus proton radiotherapy. Sequencing was performed with immunoSEQ multiplex PCR; in TCRdb, only in-frame clones are kept and a portion is missing. The table records around 62,000 clones, 84% of them present only once. Sequenced material: peripheral blood, taken from a patient treated with proton-based radiotherapy. These receptors came from a man aged 55-75 years with pancreatic cancer.

The chain couples TRBV20-1 to TRBJ2-7, with D perhaps matching TRBD1 (6 bases). CDR3 size: 11 residues. V was shortened by 3 bases and J by 3 bases, with 6 bases between the two germline ends. Germline-derived CDR1 and CDR2 are DFQATT and SNEGSKA (reference sequence). DNA of the CDR3: TGCAGTGCTAGGACAGGCTACGAGCAGTACTTC. Encoded protein: CSARTGYEQYF.

As DNA, the CDR3 is TGTGCCAGCAGCTTTCGGACAGGGGTGAACACTGAAGCTTTCTTT. Translated: CASSFRTGVNTEAFF. The rearrangement joins TRBV5-5 to TRBJ1-1, with 9 bases lining up with TRBD1. This CDR3 is 15 amino acids long. V lost 2 bases, J lost 0 bases, and 2 bases stayed unmatched. Germline-derived CDR1 and CDR2 are SGHKS and YYEKEE (reference sequence).

The rearrangement links TRBV7-9 to TRBJ1-5, with TRBD1 identical over 11 bases. V lost 5 bases to trimming and J lost 6 bases; unmatched junction nucleotides: 6. The germline V gene encodes CDR1 SEHNR and CDR2 FQNEAQ (reference sequence). This CDR3 has 15 residues. CDR3 DNA sequence: TGTGCCAGCAGCCGTGGGACAGGGGGTCTTCAGCCCCAGCATTTT. Amino acids: CASSRGTGGLQPQHF.

The chain is built from TRBV14 and TRBJ1-1; D uncertain. Between the trimmed V and J ends, which lost 5 bases and 0 bases, there was a span of 7 bases. This CDR3 spans 13 amino acids. The germline CDR1 and CDR2 sequences are SGHDN and FVKESK. CDR3 sequence: CASSSGLNTEAFF. The DNA of the CDR3 is TGTGCCAGCAGCTCGGGATTGAACACTGAAGCTTTCTTT.

The V and J genes are TRBV27 and TRBJ2-7; D may be TRBD1 (5 bases). Germline values: CDR1 MNHEY, CDR2 SMNVEV (reference sequence). V dropped 4 bases and J dropped 2 bases, with 12 bases sitting between them. The CDR3 runs 14 residues. CDR3 loop: CASSSRTDTYEQYF. The CDR3 DNA follows: TGTGCCAGCAGTTCACGGACGGACACCTACGAGCAGTACTTC.

The table lists this clone with a few counts. V is TRBV2 and J is TRBJ2-7; D may correspond to TRBD1 or TRBD2 (5 bases each). With 7 bases removed from V and 3 bases from J, the gap between germline ends came to 13 bases. Germline-derived CDR1 and CDR2 are SNHLY and FYNNEI. There are 13 residues in the CDR3. CDR3 nucleotides: TGTGCCAGCAAGGACAATGGAGGCTACGAGCAGTACTTC. Its translation is CASKDNGGYEQYF.

This chain connects TRBV28 to TRBJ2-7; unclear D gene. The germline V gene has CDR1 MDHEN and CDR2 SYDVKM. The ends were cut back, 6 bases at V and 2 bases at J, with 23 bases in the middle. This CDR3 contains 17 residues. This CDR3 is CASSESRALQRAYEQYF. The CDR3 nucleotides are TGTGCCAGCAGCGAGAGCCGGGCCCTCCAAAGGGCCTACGAGCAGTACTTC.

This clone is medium-sized (0.01 to 0.1%) in the sample. The V call is TRBV6-6, the J call TRBJ1-2, with D possibly TRBD1 on 6 matching bases. Germline V lookup: CDR1 MNHNY, CDR2 SVGAGI (reference sequence). V was cut by 6 bases and J by 0 bases, with 11 bases left in between. CDR3 size: 14 residues. This chain's CDR3 is CASRGQTTNYGYTF. In nucleotides, the CDR3 is TGTGCCAGCAGAGGACAGACTACTAACTATGGCTACACCTTC.

This chain connects TRBV5-1 to TRBJ2-6, with 7 bases that match TRBD2. Germline CDR1 SGHRS, CDR2 YFSETQ. Trimming took 4 bases from V and 1 from J; bases not matched to a gene: 11. CDR3 length equals 18 residues. The CDR3 reads CASSDPGRAVSGANVLTF. The CDR3 DNA reads as TGCGCCAGCAGCGACCCAGGGAGGGCCGTTTCTGGGGCCAACGTCCTGACTTTC.

The chain combines TRBV14 with TRBJ2-5; 11 bases align to TRBD2. The J call may be wrong; the DNA end is better matched by TRBJ2-7. The CDR3 is 15 amino acids. Per the germline V gene, CDR1 is SGHDN and CDR2 is FVKESK. CDR3 DNA sequence: TGTGCCAGCAGCCAAGGACTAGCGGGGTTTTACGAGCAGTACTTC. Translated, it gives CASSQGLAGFYEQYF.

The V gene is TRBV15, the J gene TRBJ2-1, with TRBD2 matching over 8 bases. Germline CDR1 is LNHNV and CDR2 is YYDKDF (reference sequence). The CDR3 contains 16 residues. V lost 0 bases and J lost 6; bases outside the gene matches: 7. The DNA of the CDR3 is TGTGCCACCAGCAGAGATCGGAGCGGGAGTGGCAATGAGCAGTTCTTC. Its translation: CATSRDRSGSGNEQFF. The full variable domain, rest sourced from reference TRBV15 and TRBJ2-1, is DAMVIQNPRYQVTQFGKPVTLSCSQTLNHNVMYWYQQKSSQAPKLLFHYYDKDFNNEADTPDNFQSRRPNTSFCFLDIRSPGLGDTAMYLCATSRDRSGSGNEQFFGPGTRLTVL.

The J gene is TRBJ2-1, the V gene TRBV28, with 10 bases identical to TRBD1. There are 15 residues in the CDR3. From germline, CDR1 is MDHEN and CDR2 SYDVKM. The V and J ends lost 6 bases and 10 bases, in that order; junction bases with no gene match: 12. The CDR3 region is CASRTGGAGDEEQFF. CDR3 nucleotide sequence: TGTGCCAGCAGGACAGGGGGCGCGGGTGACGAGGAGCAGTTCTTC.

Of note for this clone: With only one base between it and a far larger clone, this is likely a read error. V usage is TRBV6-6 and J usage is TRBJ1-1; the D is unclear. The CDR3 is 11 amino acids. Per germline, CDR1 MNHNY and CDR2 SVGAGI (reference sequence). Trimming pared 7 bases from V and 1 base from J, leaving 4 bases between. Written as DNA, the CDR3 is TGTGCCAGCATTGGGAACACTGAAGCTTTCTTT. Translation gives CASIGNTEAFF.

The chain employs TRBV25-1 and TRBJ2-5, with 9 nucleotides matching TRBD1. Germline V gene lookup returns CDR1 MGHDK and CDR2 SYGVNS. J lost 5 bases, V lost 3 bases, and 16 bases had no gene match. The CDR3 covers 18 residues. The CDR3: CASSEHRGLLGLGETQYF. The CDR3 nucleotides are TGTGCCAGCAGTGAGCACAGGGGGCTTTTGGGTTTAGGGGAGACCCAGTACTTC.

V is TRBV5-5 and J is TRBJ2-5; D perhaps matches TRBD1 (5 bases). CDR3 length: 16 residues. Per the germline V gene, CDR1 is SGHKS and CDR2 is YYEKEE (reference sequence). Deletions cut 4 bases from V and 0 bases from J, with 16 bases between. CDR3 DNA: TGTGCCAGCAGCCCTAACTCAGGGTTGAACCAAGAGACCCAGTACTTC. Translating gives CASSPNSGLNQETQYF. The full variable domain, in which reference TRBV5-5 and TRBJ2-5 provide the parts outside the CDR3, is DAGVTQSPTHLIKTRGQQVTLRCSPISGHKSVSWYQQVLGQGPQFIFQYYEKEERGRGNFPDRFSARQFPNYSSELNVNALLLGDSALYLCASSPNSGLNQETQYFGPGTRLLVL.